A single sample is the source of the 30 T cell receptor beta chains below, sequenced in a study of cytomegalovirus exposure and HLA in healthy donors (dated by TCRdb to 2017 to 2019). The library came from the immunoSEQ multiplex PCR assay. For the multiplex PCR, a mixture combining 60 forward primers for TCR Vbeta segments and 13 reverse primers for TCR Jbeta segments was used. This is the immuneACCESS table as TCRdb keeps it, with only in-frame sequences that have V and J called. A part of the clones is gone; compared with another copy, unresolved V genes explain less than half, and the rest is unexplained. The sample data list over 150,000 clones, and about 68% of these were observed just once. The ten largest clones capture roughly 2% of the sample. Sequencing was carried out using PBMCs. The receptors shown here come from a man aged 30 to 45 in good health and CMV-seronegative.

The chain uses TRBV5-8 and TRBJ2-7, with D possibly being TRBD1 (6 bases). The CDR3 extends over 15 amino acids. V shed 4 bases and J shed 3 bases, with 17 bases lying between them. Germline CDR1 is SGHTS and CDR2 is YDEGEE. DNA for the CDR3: TGTGCCAGCAGCCGTGATCCGACAGGATACTACGAGCAGTACTTC. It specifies CASSRDPTGYYEQYF.

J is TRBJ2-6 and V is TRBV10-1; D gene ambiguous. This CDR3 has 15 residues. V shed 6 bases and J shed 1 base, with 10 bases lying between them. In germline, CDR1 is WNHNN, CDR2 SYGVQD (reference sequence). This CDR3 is CASSRHLSGANVLTF. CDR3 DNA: TGCGCCAGCAGCAGACACCTTTCTGGGGCCAACGTCCTGACTTTC.

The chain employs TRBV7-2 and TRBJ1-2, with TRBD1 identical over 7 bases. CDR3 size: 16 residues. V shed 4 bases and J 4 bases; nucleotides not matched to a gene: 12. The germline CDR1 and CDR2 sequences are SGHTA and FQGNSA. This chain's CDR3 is CASSSTWDSVVYGYTF. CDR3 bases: TGTGCCAGCAGCTCAACTTGGGACAGCGTCGTCTATGGCTACACCTTC.

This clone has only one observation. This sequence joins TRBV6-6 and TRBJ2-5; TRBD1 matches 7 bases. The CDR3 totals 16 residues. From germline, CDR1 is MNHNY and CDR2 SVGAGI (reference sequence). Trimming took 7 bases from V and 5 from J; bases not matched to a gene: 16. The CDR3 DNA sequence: TGTGCCAGCATCCTCCCAAGGGACAGTTCGGGGGAGACCCAGTACTTC. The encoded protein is CASILPRDSSGETQYF.

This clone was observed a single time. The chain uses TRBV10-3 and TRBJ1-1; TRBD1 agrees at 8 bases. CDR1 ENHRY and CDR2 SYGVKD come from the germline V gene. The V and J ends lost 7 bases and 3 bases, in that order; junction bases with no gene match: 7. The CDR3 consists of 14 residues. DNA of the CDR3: TGTGCCATCATGACCGGACAGGGAGACACTGAAGCTTTCTTT. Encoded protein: CAIMTGQGDTEAFF.

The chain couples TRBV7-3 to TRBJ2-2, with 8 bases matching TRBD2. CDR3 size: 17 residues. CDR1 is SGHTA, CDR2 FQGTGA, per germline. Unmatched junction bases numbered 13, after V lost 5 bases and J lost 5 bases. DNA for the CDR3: TGTGCCAGCAGCCCCCGATCGGGCGGGGGGTATACCGGGGAGCTGTTTTTT. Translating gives CASSPRSGGGYTGELFF.

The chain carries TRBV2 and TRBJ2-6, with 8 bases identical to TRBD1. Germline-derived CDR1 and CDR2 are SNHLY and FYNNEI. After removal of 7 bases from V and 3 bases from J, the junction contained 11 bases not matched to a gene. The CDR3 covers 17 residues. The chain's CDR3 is CASTGGAGGGGANVLTF. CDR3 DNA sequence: TGTGCCAGCACCGGAGGGGCAGGGGGCGGTGGGGCCAACGTCCTGACTTTC.

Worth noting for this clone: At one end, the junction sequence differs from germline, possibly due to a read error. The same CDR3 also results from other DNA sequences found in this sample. In DNA, the CDR3 is TGTGCCTGGAGCCCAACCCGAGGGGGAAATGAAAAGCTGTTTTTT. This sequence encodes CAWSPTRGGNEKLFF. The V and J genes are TRBV30 and TRBJ1-4, with a weak D call TRBD1 (6 bases). The CDR3 runs 15 residues. Germline V gene data show CDR1 as GTSNPN and CDR2 as SVGIG (reference sequence).

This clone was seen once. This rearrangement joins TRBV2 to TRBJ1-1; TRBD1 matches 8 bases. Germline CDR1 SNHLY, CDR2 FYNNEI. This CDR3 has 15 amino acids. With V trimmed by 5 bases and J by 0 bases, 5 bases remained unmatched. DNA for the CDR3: TGTGCCAGCAGTCCCGGGACAGGTTTGAACACTGAAGCTTTCTTT. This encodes CASSPGTGLNTEAFF.

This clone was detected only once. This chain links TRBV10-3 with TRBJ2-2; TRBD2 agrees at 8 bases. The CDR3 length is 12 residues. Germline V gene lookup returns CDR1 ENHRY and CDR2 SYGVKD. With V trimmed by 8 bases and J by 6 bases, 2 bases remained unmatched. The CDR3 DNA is TGTGCCATCGGACTAGCTTCCGGGGAGCTGTTTTTT. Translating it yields CAIGLASGELFF.

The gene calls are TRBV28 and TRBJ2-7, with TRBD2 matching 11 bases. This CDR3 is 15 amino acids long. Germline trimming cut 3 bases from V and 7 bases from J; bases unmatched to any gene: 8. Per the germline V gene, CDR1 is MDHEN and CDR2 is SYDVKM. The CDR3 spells CASSLGTSGLGEQYF. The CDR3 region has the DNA TGTGCCAGCAGTTTGGGGACTAGCGGTTTAGGGGAGCAGTACTTC.

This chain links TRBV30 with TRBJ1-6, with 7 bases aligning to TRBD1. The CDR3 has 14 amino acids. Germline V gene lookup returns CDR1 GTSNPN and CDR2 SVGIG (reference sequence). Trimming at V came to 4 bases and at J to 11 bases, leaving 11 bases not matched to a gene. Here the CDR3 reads CAWTGGGGRPPLHF. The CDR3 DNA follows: TGTGCCTGGACCGGTGGAGGGGGCAGGCCACCCCTCCACTTT.

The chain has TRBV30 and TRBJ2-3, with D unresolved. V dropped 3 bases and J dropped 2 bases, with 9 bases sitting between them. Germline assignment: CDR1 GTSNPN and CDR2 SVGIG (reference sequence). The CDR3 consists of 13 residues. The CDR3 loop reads CAWRTANTDTQYF. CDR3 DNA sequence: TGTGCCTGGAGGACTGCTAACACAGATACGCAGTATTTT. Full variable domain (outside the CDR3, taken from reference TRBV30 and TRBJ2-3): SQTIHQWPATLVQPVGSPLSLECTVEGTSNPNLYWYRQAAGRGLQLLFYSVGIGQISSEVPQNLSASRPQDRQFILSSKKLLLSDSGFYLCAWRTANTDTQYFGPGTRLTVL.

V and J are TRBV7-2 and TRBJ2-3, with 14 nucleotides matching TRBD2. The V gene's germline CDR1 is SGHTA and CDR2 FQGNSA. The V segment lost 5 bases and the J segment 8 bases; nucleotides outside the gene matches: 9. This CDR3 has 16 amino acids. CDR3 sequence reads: CASSIWTSGGWGTQYF. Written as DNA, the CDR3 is TGTGCCAGCAGCATATGGACTAGCGGGGGGTGGGGTACGCAGTATTTT.

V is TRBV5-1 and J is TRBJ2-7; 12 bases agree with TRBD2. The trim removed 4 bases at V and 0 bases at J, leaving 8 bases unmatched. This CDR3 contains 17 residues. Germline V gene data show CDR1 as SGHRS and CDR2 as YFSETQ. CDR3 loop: CASSQTSGGPYSYEQYF. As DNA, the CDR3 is TGCGCCAGCAGCCAGACTAGCGGGGGACCATACTCCTACGAGCAGTACTTC. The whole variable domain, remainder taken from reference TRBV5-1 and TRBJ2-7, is KAGVTQTPRYLIKTRGQQVTLSCSPISGHRSVSWYQQTPGQGLQFLFEYFSETQRNKGNFPGRFSGRQFSNSRSEMNVSTLELGDSALYLCASSQTSGGPYSYEQYFGPGTRLTVT.

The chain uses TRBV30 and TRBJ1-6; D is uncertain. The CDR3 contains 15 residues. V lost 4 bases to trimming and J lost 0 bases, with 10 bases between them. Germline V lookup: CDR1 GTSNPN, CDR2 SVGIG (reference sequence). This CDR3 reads CAWISPSSYNSPLHF. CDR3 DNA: TGTGCCTGGATTAGTCCGAGCTCCTATAATTCACCCCTCCACTTT.

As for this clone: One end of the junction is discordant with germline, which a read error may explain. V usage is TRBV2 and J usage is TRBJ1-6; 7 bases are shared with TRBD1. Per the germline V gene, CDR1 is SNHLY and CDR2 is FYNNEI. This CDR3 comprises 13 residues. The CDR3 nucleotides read TGTGCCAGCATGGGGCAGGGGGTTTCACCCCTCAACTTT. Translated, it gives CASMGQGVSPLNF.

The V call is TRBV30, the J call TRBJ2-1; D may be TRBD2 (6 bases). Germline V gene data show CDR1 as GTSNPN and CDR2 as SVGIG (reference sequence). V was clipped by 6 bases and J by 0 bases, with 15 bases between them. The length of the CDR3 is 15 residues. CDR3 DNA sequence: TGTGCCTGTCGGCCGGGAGCTCTCTCCTACAATGAGCAGTTCTTC. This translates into CACRPGALSYNEQFF.

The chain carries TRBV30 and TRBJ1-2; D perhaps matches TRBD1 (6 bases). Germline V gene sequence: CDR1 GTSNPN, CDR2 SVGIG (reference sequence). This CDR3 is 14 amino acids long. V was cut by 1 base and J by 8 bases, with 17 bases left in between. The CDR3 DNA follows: TGTGCCTGGAGTGCGAATACAGGGAGTGGCGGCTACACCTTC. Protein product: CAWSANTGSGGYTF.

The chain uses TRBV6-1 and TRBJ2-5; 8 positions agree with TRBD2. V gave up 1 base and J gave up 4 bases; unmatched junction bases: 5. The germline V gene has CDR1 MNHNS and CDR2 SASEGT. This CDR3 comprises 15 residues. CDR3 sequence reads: CASSEGGLGGETQYF. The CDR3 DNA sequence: TGTGCCAGCAGTGAAGGGGGACTAGGGGGAGAGACCCAGTACTTC.

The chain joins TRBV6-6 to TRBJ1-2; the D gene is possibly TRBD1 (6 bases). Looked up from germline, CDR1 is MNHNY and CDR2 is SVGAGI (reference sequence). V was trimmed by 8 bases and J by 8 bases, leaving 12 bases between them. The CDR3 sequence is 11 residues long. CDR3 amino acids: CASASGGGYTF. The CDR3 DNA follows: TGTGCCAGCGCTTCTGGGGGCGGCTACACCTTC.

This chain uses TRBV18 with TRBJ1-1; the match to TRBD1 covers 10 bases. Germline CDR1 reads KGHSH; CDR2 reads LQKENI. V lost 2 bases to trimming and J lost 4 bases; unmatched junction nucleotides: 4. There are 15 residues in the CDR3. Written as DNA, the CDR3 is TGTGCCAGCTCACCATCCGGGACAGGGGTCACTGAAGCTTTCTTT. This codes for CASSPSGTGVTEAFF.

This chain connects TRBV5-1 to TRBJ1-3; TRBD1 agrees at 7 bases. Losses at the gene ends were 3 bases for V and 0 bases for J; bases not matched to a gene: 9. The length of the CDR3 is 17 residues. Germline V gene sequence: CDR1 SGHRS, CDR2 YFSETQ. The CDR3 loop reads CASSSGGTDRSGNTIYF. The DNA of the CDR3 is TGCGCCAGCAGCTCGGGGGGGACAGACCGCTCTGGAAACACCATATATTTT.

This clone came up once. CDR3 nucleotide sequence: TGTGCCATCAGTGATGTGGGGACAGGGTTAACCGGGGAGCTGTTTTTT. As protein: CAISDVGTGLTGELFF. The chain uses TRBV10-3 and TRBJ2-2; the match to TRBD1 covers 9 bases. The CDR3 is 16 amino acids. CDR1 and CDR2 from the germline V gene are ENHRY and SYGVKD. The ends lost 3 bases at V and 5 bases at J; junction bases unmatched: 7.

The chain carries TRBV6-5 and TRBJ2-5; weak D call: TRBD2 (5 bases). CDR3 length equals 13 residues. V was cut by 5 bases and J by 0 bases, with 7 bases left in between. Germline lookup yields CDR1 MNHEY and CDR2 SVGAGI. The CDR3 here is CASSRGYQETQYF. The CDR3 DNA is TGTGCCAGCAGTCGGGGATACCAAGAGACCCAGTACTTC.

The CDR3 DNA sequence: TGCAGCGTCCGAAAATTGTTACAGGGGGGAAACATTCAGTACTTC. It is translated as CSVRKLLQGGNIQYF. This chain uses TRBV29-1 with TRBJ2-4; 8 bases are a match to TRBD1. V shed 6 bases and J 6 bases; nucleotides not matched to a gene: 13. Germline V gives CDR1 SQVTM, CDR2 ANQGSEA. The CDR3 is made up of 15 amino acids.

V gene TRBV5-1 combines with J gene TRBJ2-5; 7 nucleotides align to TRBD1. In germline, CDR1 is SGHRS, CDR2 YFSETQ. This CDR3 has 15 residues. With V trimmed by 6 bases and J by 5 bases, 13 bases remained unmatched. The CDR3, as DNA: TGCGCCAGCACCAACAACGACAGGGCCCCCGAGACCCAGTACTTC. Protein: CASTNNDRAPETQYF.

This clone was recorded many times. The CDR3 nucleotides are TGTGCCAGCAGCTTCGGGGATAGCAATCAGCCCCAGCATTTT. Its protein is CASSFGDSNQPQHF. The V call is TRBV7-2, the J call TRBJ1-5; D unclear. The CDR3 is made up of 14 amino acids. Per the germline V gene, CDR1 is SGHTA and CDR2 is FQGNSA. V lost 3 bases and J 0 bases, leaving 6 bases between the germline ends.

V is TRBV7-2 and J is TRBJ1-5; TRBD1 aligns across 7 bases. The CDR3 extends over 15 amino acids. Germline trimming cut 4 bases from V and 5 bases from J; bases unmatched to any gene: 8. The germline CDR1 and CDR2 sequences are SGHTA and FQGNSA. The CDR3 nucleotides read TGTGCCAGCAGCTCCTCTGGGACAGCATATCAGCCCCAGCATTTT. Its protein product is CASSSSGTAYQPQHF.

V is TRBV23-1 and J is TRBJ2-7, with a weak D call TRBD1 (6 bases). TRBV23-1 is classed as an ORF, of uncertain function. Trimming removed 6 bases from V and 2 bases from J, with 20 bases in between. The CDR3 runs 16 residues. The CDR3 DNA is TGCGCCAGCAGAGATTGTGGGGGCGTCATAACCTACGAGCAGTACTTC. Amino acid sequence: CASRDCGGVITYEQYF.